This T cell receptor beta chain was identified during a study of T-cell memory formation after mild COVID-19. Study at large: In these data, TCR clusters were largely donor specific. Study outcomes and limitations: Second-wave clones reaching peak frequency on day 37 lacked confirmed SARS-CoV-2 specificity. Some clones that responded turned up in pre-infection memory, which suggests that cross-reactive memory joined in. The CD4+ clones that contracted clustered mainly within CM and EM, and the CD8+ clones concentrated in EMRA.

TCRdb re-called the 5' RACE reads with MiXCR, one entry per CDR3 protein. Of some 210,000 distinct CDR3 sequences in the sample, approximately 20% were seen once. This clonotype has only a few counts. The antigen is unknown. This CDR3 is built from 16 residues. The V gene's germline CDR1 is SGHTA and CDR2 FQGTGA. V shed 4 bases, J shed 0 bases, and the junction held 4 bases outside the gene matches. The chain has TRBV7-3 and TRBJ2-1; 9 bases align to TRBD2. The sequence was obtained from an adult woman who had mild COVID-19 (a few samples of this study predate the infection). Cell type and time point are not known. The specimen sequenced was PBMCs or a T cell subset sorted from them (not recorded which). The CDR3 sequence is CASSSLAGPSYNEQFF. The CDR3 DNA reads as TGTGCCAGCAGCTCCCTAGCGGGACCCTCCTACAATGAGCAGTTCTTC. Full variable domain (remainder filled in from reference TRBV7-3 and TRBJ2-1): GAGVSQTPSNKVTEKGKYVELRCDPISGHTALYWYRQSLGQGPEFLIYFQGTGAADDSGLPNDRFFAVRPEGSVSTLKIQRTERGDSAVYLCASSSLAGPSYNEQFFGPGTRLTVL.